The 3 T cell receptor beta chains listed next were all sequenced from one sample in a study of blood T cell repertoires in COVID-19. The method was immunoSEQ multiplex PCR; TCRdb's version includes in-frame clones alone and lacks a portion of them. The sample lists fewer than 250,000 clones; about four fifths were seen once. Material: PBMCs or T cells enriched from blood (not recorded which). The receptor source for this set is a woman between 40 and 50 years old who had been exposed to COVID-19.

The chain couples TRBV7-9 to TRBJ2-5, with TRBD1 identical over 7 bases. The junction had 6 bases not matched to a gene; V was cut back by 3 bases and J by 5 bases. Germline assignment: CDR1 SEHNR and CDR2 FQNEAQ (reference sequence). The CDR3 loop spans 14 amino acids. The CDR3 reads CASSFSGGVETQYF. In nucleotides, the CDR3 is TGTGCCAGCAGCTTTTCAGGGGGAGTTGAGACCCAGTACTTC.

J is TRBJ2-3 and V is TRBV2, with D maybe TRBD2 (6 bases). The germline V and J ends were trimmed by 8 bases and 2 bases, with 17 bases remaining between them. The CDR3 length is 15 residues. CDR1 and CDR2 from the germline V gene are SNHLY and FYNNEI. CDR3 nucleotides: TGTGCCAGCTCTTTGGGGGGTCTTTACACAGATACGCAGTATTTT. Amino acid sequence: CASSLGGLYTDTQYF.

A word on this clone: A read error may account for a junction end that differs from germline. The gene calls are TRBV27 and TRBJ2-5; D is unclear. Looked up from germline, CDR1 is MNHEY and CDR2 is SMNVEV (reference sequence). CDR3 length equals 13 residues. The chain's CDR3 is CAGSFGFQETQYF. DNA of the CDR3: TGTGCCGGCAGTTTCGGGTTCCAAGAGACCCAGTACTTC.